Following are 22 T cell receptor beta chains from one sample sequenced in a study of blood T cells in healthy people across ages. A second PCR, run for roughly 6 to 11 cycles, used a sample-barcoded 5' primer plus a J-beta primer mix. One entry per CDR3 protein results from TCRdb running MiXCR on the 5' RACE reads. The table records some 850,000 distinct CDR3 sequences, more than 25% of them present only once. These same records also appear under a second study, on T cells of mothers and their children.

The specimen sequenced was blood. These receptors were collected from a boy younger than 18 in good health.

The rearrangement joins TRBV5-1 to TRBJ1-5, with D perhaps matching TRBD1 (5 bases). V was clipped by 1 base and J by 2 bases, with 16 bases between them. The CDR3 is 17 amino acids. Germline CDR1 and CDR2: SGHRS and YFSETQ. CDR3 amino acids: CASSLTGDPSGNQPQHF. The DNA of the CDR3 is TGCGCCAGCAGCTTGACAGGCGATCCTAGCGGCAATCAGCCCCAGCATTTT.

This clonotype has just a few counts. V is TRBV20-1 and J is TRBJ1-3; D not certain. There are 14 residues in the CDR3. Trimming stripped 0 bases from V and 2 bases from J, with 8 bases between. Per germline, CDR1 DFQATT and CDR2 SNEGSKA (reference sequence). The CDR3 sequence is CSARDRRTGNTIYF. CDR3 DNA sequence: TGCAGTGCTAGAGATAGACGAACTGGAAACACCATATATTTT.

With regard to this clonotype: Compared with germline, one end of the junction differs, possibly owing to a read error. The V call is TRBV18, the J call TRBJ2-7; TRBD2 matches 8 bases. This CDR3 contains 18 residues. CDR1 KGHSH and CDR2 LQKENI come from the germline V gene. The CDR3 nucleotides are TGTACCAGCTCACCGATCGCTCCGTCGGGGGGGATCCCTTACGAGCAGTACTTC. This gives the protein CTSSPIAPSGGIPYEQYF.

The chain recombines TRBV9 with TRBJ1-1; no clear D gene. This CDR3 has 15 amino acids. The ends were cut back, 4 bases at V and 1 base at J, with 14 bases in the middle. The germline CDR1 and CDR2 sequences are SGDLS and YYNGEE. The CDR3 DNA is TGTGCCAGCAGCTCCAACAAGAGAGGGAACACTGAAGCTTTCTTT. Protein sequence: CASSSNKRGNTEAFF. The complete variable domain, with remaining parts taken from reference TRBV9 and TRBJ1-1, reads DSGVTQTPKHLITATGQRVTLRCSPRSGDLSVYWYQQSLDQGLQFLIQYYNGEERAKGNILERFSAQQFPDLHSELNLSSLELGDSALYFCASSSNKRGNTEAFFGQGTRLTVV.

The gene calls are TRBV5-1 and TRBJ2-7; D gene ambiguous. Germline CDR1 reads SGHRS; CDR2 reads YFSETQ. V was clipped by 1 base and J by 2 bases, with 7 bases between them. CDR3 size: 13 residues. The CDR3 DNA reads TGCGCCAGCAGCTTGAAACAGCCCTACGAGCAGTACTTC. Protein sequence: CASSLKQPYEQYF.

The chain uses TRBV24-1 and TRBJ2-3; 10 positions match TRBD2. The CDR3 sequence is 17 residues long. Losses at the gene ends were 0 bases for V and 4 bases for J; bases not matched to a gene: 6. The germline V gene has CDR1 KGHDR and CDR2 SFDVKD. The CDR3 loop is CATSDLTSGVRADTQYF. Written as DNA, the CDR3 is TGTGCCACCAGTGATTTGACTAGCGGGGTCCGCGCAGATACGCAGTATTTT.

The sample holds one count of this clonotype. The V call is TRBV30, the J call TRBJ1-4; TRBD1 is a possible D gene (5 bases). CDR3 length: 13 amino acids. The V end lost 2 bases, the J end lost 8 bases, and 12 bases lay between the germline ends. The germline CDR1 and CDR2 sequences are GTSNPN and SVGIG (reference sequence). CDR3 nucleotides: TGTGCCTGGAGTATGCAGCGGGGGGAAAAACTGTTTTTT. Translated, it gives CAWSMQRGEKLFF.

This clonotype has a handful of counts. This chain joins TRBV29-1 and TRBJ2-5; D remains unclear. The better agreement between TRBJ2-1 and the DNA end casts doubt on the J call. Germline V gives CDR1 SQVTM, CDR2 ANQGSEA. The CDR3 has 10 amino acids. The DNA of the CDR3 is TGCAGCGTTACGGCGAATGAGCAGTTCTTC. This sequence encodes CSVTANEQFF.

The chain carries TRBV7-9 and TRBJ2-5, with D unresolved. Germline loops: CDR1 SEHNR, CDR2 FQNEAQ (reference sequence). The CDR3 has 12 amino acids. The CDR3 sequence is CAEDDPAETQYF. CDR3 coding DNA: TGTGCGGAAGACGATCCTGCGGAGACCCAGTACTTC.

Note on this clonotype: The junction departs from germline at one end; a sequencing error may be responsible. This chain links TRBV13 with TRBJ2-1; TRBD2 aligns across 8 bases. The CDR3 extends over 16 amino acids. The germline gives CDR1 PRHDT, CDR2 FYEKMQ (reference sequence). Here the CDR3 reads CASSLEGGGLRNEEFF. The CDR3 DNA sequence: TGTGCCAGCAGCTTAGAGGGCGGGGGGCTTCGGAATGAGGAGTTCTTC.

This clonotype was counted a few times. The chain links TRBV6-5 to TRBJ2-3; either TRBD1 or TRBD2 may supply D (5 bases each). CDR1 and CDR2 from the germline V gene are MNHEY and SVGAGI. V lost 5 bases and J lost 1, with 13 bases in between. There are 15 residues in the CDR3. The CDR3, as DNA: TGTGCCAGCAGTAGGGGCGGGTACGGCACAGATACGCAGTATTTT. This codes for CASSRGGYGTDTQYF.

The gene calls are TRBV7-9 and TRBJ2-5; D may be TRBD1 or TRBD2 (6 bases each). Germline V lookup: CDR1 SEHNR, CDR2 FQNEAQ (reference sequence). Trimming removed 4 bases at V and 5 bases at J, with 23 bases between. The CDR3 is 17 amino acids. The CDR3 protein is CASSSPRGEEVGETQYF. As DNA, the CDR3 is TGTGCCAGCAGCTCGCCGAGGGGGGAAGAGGTCGGGGAGACCCAGTACTTC.

V usage is TRBV12-3 or TRBV12-4 and J usage is TRBJ1-2; D is possibly TRBD1 (5 bases). This CDR3 is built from 13 residues. Trimming removed 5 bases at V and 6 bases at J, with 13 bases between. The CDR3 region is CASSPGRADGYTF. The CDR3 region has the DNA TGTGCCAGCAGTCCGGGCAGGGCCGATGGCTACACCTTC.

This clonotype was detected only a few times. The chain joins TRBV28 to TRBJ2-1, with 11 nucleotides matching TRBD1. The CDR3 loop spans 16 amino acids. The germline gives CDR1 MDHEN, CDR2 SYDVKM. The ends lost 7 bases at V and 2 bases at J; junction bases unmatched: 7. This CDR3 is CASTVPGQGAYNEQFF. The DNA for the CDR3 is TGTGCCAGCACCGTCCCGGGACAGGGGGCCTACAATGAGCAGTTCTTC.

This clonotype was seen a few times. This chain connects TRBV12-3 or TRBV12-4 to TRBJ1-5, with D possibly TRBD1 on 5 matching bases. This CDR3 comprises 15 residues. V lost 6 bases to trimming and J lost 5 bases, with 17 bases between them. The CDR3, as DNA: TGTGCCAGCAGCCCTAGGGGTCTAGGGGATCAGCCCCAGCATTTT. This gives the protein CASSPRGLGDQPQHF.

This clonotype showed up just a few times. The chain is built from TRBV7-9 and TRBJ2-1; 7 positions match TRBD1. The germline gives CDR1 SEHNR, CDR2 FQNEAQ (reference sequence). V lost 4 bases, J lost 5 bases, and 5 bases stayed unmatched. The CDR3 is 14 amino acids. In DNA form, the CDR3 reads TGTGCCAGCAGCTACAGGGGCATCGACAATGAGCAGTTCTTC. It translates to CASSYRGIDNEQFF.

Concerning this clonotype itself: The junction does not match germline at one end; this may be a read error. This rearrangement joins TRBV12-3 or TRBV12-4 to TRBJ1-4; D not certain. The CDR3 sequence is 13 residues long. This CDR3 is CASSLLRREKLSF. CDR3 nucleotides: TGTGCCAGCAGTTTGTTGAGGAGAGAAAAACTGTCTTTT.

V is TRBV5-1 and J is TRBJ2-1, with TRBD2 identical over 8 bases. The CDR3 is 19 residues long. Losses at the gene ends were 2 bases for V and 4 bases for J; bases not matched to a gene: 17. Per germline, CDR1 SGHRS and CDR2 YFSETQ. DNA for the CDR3: TGCGCCAGCAGCTTAGGAGGTGGTAGCGGGGCTTTAGGATACAATGAGCAGTTCTTC. Its protein is CASSLGGGSGALGYNEQFF. The full variable domain, in which reference TRBV5-1 and TRBJ2-1 provide the parts outside the CDR3, is KAGVTQTPRYLIKTRGQQVTLSCSPISGHRSVSWYQQTPGQGLQFLFEYFSETQRNKGNFPGRFSGRQFSNSRSEMNVSTLELGDSALYLCASSLGGGSGALGYNEQFFGPGTRLTVL.

This clonotype has a handful of counts. The chain recombines TRBV7-9 with TRBJ2-5; 7 bases align to TRBD2. This CDR3 is 15 amino acids long. Germline loops: CDR1 SEHNR, CDR2 FQNEAQ (reference sequence). V gave up 4 bases and J gave up 3 bases; unmatched junction bases: 8. The CDR3 DNA reads TGTGCCAGCAGCTCGGGACTAAACCCCGAAGAGACCCAGTACTTC. Its translation is CASSSGLNPEETQYF.

V and J are TRBV5-1 and TRBJ2-5; TRBD1 agrees at 8 bases. V shed 5 bases and J 5 bases; nucleotides not matched to a gene: 8. The CDR3 sequence is 14 residues long. Germline loops: CDR1 SGHRS, CDR2 YFSETQ. CDR3 loop: CASSGQGGTETQYF. The CDR3 DNA reads TGCGCCAGCAGTGGACAGGGCGGAACGGAGACCCAGTACTTC.

The genes are TRBV3-1 and TRBJ2-4; 7 positions match TRBD1. Looked up from germline, CDR1 is LGHDT and CDR2 is YNNKEL (reference sequence). The CDR3 extends over 15 amino acids. Trimming removed 4 bases from V and 2 bases from J; junction bases left unmatched: 5. CDR3 nucleotides: TGTGCCAGCAGCCGATTGACAGGGACCAAAAACATTCAGTACTTC. Its protein product is CASSRLTGTKNIQYF.

Regarding this clonotype: The CDR3 ends on some other residue instead of the conserved phenylalanine or tryptophan, so this is likely a read error. The rearrangement joins TRBV3-1 to TRBJ2-3; D is perhaps TRBD1 or TRBD2 (5 bases each). The germline V gene encodes CDR1 LGHDT and CDR2 YNNKEL (reference sequence). Trimming shortened V by 0 bases and J by 2 bases, and 9 bases separated the two germline ends. This CDR3 has 15 residues. CDR3 loop: CASSQDGTFTDTQYI. CDR3 nucleotide sequence: TGTGCCAGCAGCCAAGATGGGACCTTCACAGATACGCAGTATATT.